This T cell receptor beta chain is from a study of early T cells in non-severe SARS-CoV-2 infection. Study as a whole: With bulk RNA from unsorted whole blood as input, sequencing yielded unpaired chains.

Findings and limits, study-wide: VDJdb matching, biased toward anti-spike CD8 responses, missed private and CD4 specificities.

This clonotype was seen many times. The antigen remains undetermined. The CDR3 spans 15 residues. V gave up 1 base and J gave up 6 bases; unmatched junction bases: 7. The germline gives CDR1 LGHNT, CDR2 FRNRAP. TCRdb ran MiXCR on the 5' RACE reads and lists one entry per CDR3 protein. Here the sample spans tens of thousands of distinct CDR3 sequences, about 10% being singletons. The receptor was isolated from an adult who was a healthcare worker with PCR-confirmed SARS-CoV-2 infection or an uninfected control (not recorded which). The chain recombines TRBV12-5 with TRBJ1-1; 8 bases line up with TRBD1. The sample taken for sequencing was whole blood. The CDR3 coding sequence is TGTGCTAGTGGTTTGGGACAGGGGCGATTTCCTGAAGCTTTCTTT. It codes for CASGLGQGRFPEAFF.